This T cell receptor (beta chain) was identified in a study of blood T cell repertoires in COVID-19. Across the whole study: Whether acute or convalescent, the COVID-19 samples came from the United States, Italy and Spain. T cells, B-cell-depleted T cells, or PBMCs provided the cDNA or gDNA that served as material.

In the source study's methods: Amplification with reference gene primers provided the estimates of nucleated cell counts. Data came from immunoSEQ multiplex PCR; TCRdb stores just in-frame clones and leaves some out. V and J calls and clone size are copied from that table; D and trimming were computed from the DNA. The data show under 130,000 clones, with roughly 87% seen just once and roughly 4.5% held by the top ten. Germline assignment: CDR1 SGHVS and CDR2 FNYEAQ. This CDR3 is built from 15 residues. J gave up 5 bases and V 1 base, and 3 bases lay outside the gene matches. The receptor comes from a man aged 50-60 years with acute or convalescent COVID-19. The specimen was peripheral blood. J is TRBJ2-2 and V is TRBV7-6; TRBD2 matches at 8 bases. In DNA form, the CDR3 reads TGTGCCAGCAGCTTAGGGACTAGCTATACCGGGGAGCTGTTTTTT. As protein: CASSLGTSYTGELFF.